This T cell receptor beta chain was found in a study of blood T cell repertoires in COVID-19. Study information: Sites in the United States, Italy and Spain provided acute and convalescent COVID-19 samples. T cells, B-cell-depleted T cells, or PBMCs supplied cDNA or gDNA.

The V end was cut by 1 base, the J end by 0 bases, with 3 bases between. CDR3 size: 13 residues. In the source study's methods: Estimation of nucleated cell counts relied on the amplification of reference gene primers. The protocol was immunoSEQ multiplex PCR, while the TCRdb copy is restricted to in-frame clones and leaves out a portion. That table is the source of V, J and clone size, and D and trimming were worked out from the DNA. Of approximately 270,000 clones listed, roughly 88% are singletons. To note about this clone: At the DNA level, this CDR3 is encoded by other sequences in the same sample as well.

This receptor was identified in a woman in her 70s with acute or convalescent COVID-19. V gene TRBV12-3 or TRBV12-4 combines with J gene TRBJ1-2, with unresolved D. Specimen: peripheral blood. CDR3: CASSLGANYGYTF. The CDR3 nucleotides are TGTGCCAGCAGTTTAGGAGCTAACTATGGCTACACCTTC.